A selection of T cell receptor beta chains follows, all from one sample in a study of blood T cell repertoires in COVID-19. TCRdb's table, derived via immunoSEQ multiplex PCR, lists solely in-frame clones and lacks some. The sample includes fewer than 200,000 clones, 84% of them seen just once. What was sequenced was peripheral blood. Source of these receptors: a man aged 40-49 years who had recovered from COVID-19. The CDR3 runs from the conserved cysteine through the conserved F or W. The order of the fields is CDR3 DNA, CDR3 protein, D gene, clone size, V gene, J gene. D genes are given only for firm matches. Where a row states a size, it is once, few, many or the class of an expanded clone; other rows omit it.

CDR3 DNA: TGTGCCAGTAGTATTCTGGGACTAGCGGGGGGAGAGACCCAGTACTTC
CDR3 protein: CASSILGLAGGETQYF
D gene: TRBD2
clone size: .
V gene: TRBV19
J gene: TRBJ2-5

CDR3 DNA: TGTGCCACCCGAGGGGGATTGTACGAGCAGTACTTC
CDR3 protein: CATRGGLYEQYF
D gene: .
clone size: .
V gene: TRBV27
J gene: TRBJ2-7

CDR3 DNA: TGTGCCAGCAGCCTTCCTTGGGGGACAGGGACCGGGGAGCTGTTTTTT
CDR3 protein: CASSLPWGTGTGELFF
D gene: TRBD1
clone size: once
V gene: TRBV4-2
J gene: TRBJ2-2

CDR3 DNA: TGTGCCAGCCTTCCGGGGGGCGCAGATACGCAGTATTTT
CDR3 protein: CASLPGGADTQYF
D gene: .
clone size: .
V gene: TRBV7-9
J gene: TRBJ2-3

CDR3 DNA: TGCGCCAGCAGCCCCGTGGGACAGGGTGCCTACGAGCAGTACTTC
CDR3 protein: CASSPVGQGAYEQYF
D gene: TRBD1
clone size: .
V gene: TRBV5-1
J gene: TRBJ2-7

CDR3 DNA: TGTGCCAGCAGTGAAGCGACAGGGAGGCGCACTGAAGCTTTCTTT
CDR3 protein: CASSEATGRRTEAFF
D gene: TRBD1
clone size: .
V gene: TRBV6-1
J gene: TRBJ1-1

CDR3 DNA: TGTGCCAGCAGCACGACTAGCCGCCTGTCCACAGATACGCAGTATTTT
CDR3 protein: CASSTTSRLSTDTQYF
D gene: TRBD2
clone size: .
V gene: TRBV11-1
J gene: TRBJ2-3

CDR3 DNA: TGTGCCTGGAGGACCGGGACAGGGCTTAATGAAGCTTTCTTT
CDR3 protein: CAWRTGTGLNEAFF
D gene: TRBD1
clone size: .
V gene: TRBV30
J gene: TRBJ1-1

CDR3 DNA: TGTGCCAGCAGCGGACCGACTAGCGGGAGATATTGGTTAGGCAATGAGCAGTTCTTC
CDR3 protein: CASSGPTSGRYWLGNEQFF
D gene: TRBD2
clone size: .
V gene: TRBV9
J gene: TRBJ2-1

CDR3 DNA: TGTGCCAGCAGTTCGCAGGGCAATGAGCAGTTCTTC
CDR3 protein: CASSSQGNEQFF
D gene: .
clone size: .
V gene: TRBV27
J gene: TRBJ2-1

CDR3 DNA: TGTGCCAGCAGCCAAGGTGGGAGGGCCACCACAGATACGCAGTATTTT
CDR3 protein: CASSQGGRATTDTQYF
D gene: TRBD2
clone size: .
V gene: TRBV3-1/TRBV3-2
J gene: TRBJ2-3

CDR3 DNA: TGTGCCAGCAGCGATTTTCACTCCTACAATGAGCAGTTCTTC
CDR3 protein: CASSDFHSYNEQFF
D gene: .
clone size: .
V gene: TRBV9
J gene: TRBJ2-1

CDR3 DNA: TGTGCCAGCTCACGGACAAGGTTCGGCCAAGAGACCCAGTACTTC
CDR3 protein: CASSRTRFGQETQYF
D gene: .
clone size: .
V gene: TRBV18
J gene: TRBJ2-5

CDR3 DNA: TGCGCCAGCAGCGGTAGCCACACGAACACCGGGGAGCTGTTTTTT
CDR3 protein: CASSGSHTNTGELFF
D gene: .
clone size: .
V gene: TRBV4-3
J gene: TRBJ2-2

CDR3 DNA: TGTGCCACCAGCGGGTTGGACAGGGAGGACGAGCAGTACTTC
CDR3 protein: CATSGLDREDEQYF
D gene: TRBD1
clone size: .
V gene: TRBV15
J gene: TRBJ2-7

CDR3 DNA: TGTGCCAGCAGCTTCGGACTAGCGGGGAACACCGGGGAGCTGTTTTTT
CDR3 protein: CASSFGLAGNTGELFF
D gene: TRBD2
clone size: .
V gene: TRBV5-4
J gene: TRBJ2-2

CDR3 DNA: TGTGCCAGCAGCTTAACCCTAGCGGGAGTGGATGAGCAGTTCTTC
CDR3 protein: CASSLTLAGVDEQFF
D gene: TRBD2
clone size: .
V gene: TRBV7-9
J gene: TRBJ2-1

CDR3 DNA: TGCGCCAGCAGCCCGGGACTAGCGGACCAAGAGACCCAGTACTTC
CDR3 protein: CASSPGLADQETQYF
D gene: TRBD2
clone size: .
V gene: TRBV5-1
J gene: TRBJ2-5

CDR3 DNA: TGTGCCATCAGTGAGTCCCCTAGCCCGGACTACAATGAGCAGTTCTTC
CDR3 protein: CAISESPSPDYNEQFF
D gene: .
clone size: .
V gene: TRBV10-3
J gene: TRBJ2-1

CDR3 DNA: TGTGCCAGCTCACAATCTGGCAGTGGTCCCTATGGCTACACCTTC
CDR3 protein: CASSQSGSGPYGYTF
D gene: .
clone size: few
V gene: TRBV18
J gene: TRBJ1-2

CDR3 DNA: TGTGCCAGTTCCGACAGGGCCGATCAGCCCCAGCATTTT
CDR3 protein: CASSDRADQPQHF
D gene: TRBD1
clone size: .
V gene: TRBV19
J gene: TRBJ1-5

CDR3 DNA: TGTGCCAGGTTGCTAGCGGCCCCGAGAACCGGGGAGCTGTTTTTT
CDR3 protein: CARLLAAPRTGELFF
D gene: TRBD2
clone size: .
V gene: TRBV6-4
J gene: TRBJ2-2

CDR3 DNA: TGTGCCAGTGATACAGAGTATAGCAATCAGCCCCAGCATTTT
CDR3 protein: CASDTEYSNQPQHF
D gene: .
clone size: few
V gene: TRBV19
J gene: TRBJ1-5

CDR3 DNA: TGCACCAGCAGCCAAGAACCCCCAGAGGGGGCGAACACTGAAGCTTTCTTT
CDR3 protein: CTSSQEPPEGANTEAFF
D gene: .
clone size: once
V gene: TRBV1
J gene: TRBJ1-1

CDR3 DNA: TGTGCCAGCAGCCCCGGGACACCCAAAGCTTTCTTT
CDR3 protein: CASSPGTPKAFF
D gene: .
clone size: .
V gene: TRBV12-3/TRBV12-4
J gene: TRBJ1-1

CDR3 DNA: TGTGCCAGCAGTGAAACGTCAGGCCGATACTACGAGCAGTACTTC
CDR3 protein: CASSETSGRYYEQYF
D gene: .
clone size: .
V gene: TRBV2
J gene: TRBJ2-7

CDR3 DNA: TGTGCCAGCAGCTTATCGGTCACCGAGCAGTACTTC
CDR3 protein: CASSLSVTEQYF
D gene: .
clone size: .
V gene: TRBV7-9
J gene: TRBJ2-7

CDR3 DNA: TGTGCCAGCAGCGAACAGCAACAAGAGACCCAGTACTTC
CDR3 protein: CASSEQQQETQYF
D gene: .
clone size: .
V gene: TRBV7-2
J gene: TRBJ2-5

CDR3 DNA: TGTGCCTGGAGGATCGGTTCTGGCTACACCTTC
CDR3 protein: CAWRIGSGYTF
D gene: .
clone size: once
V gene: TRBV30
J gene: TRBJ1-2

CDR3 DNA: TGTGCCAGCAGTGAAGCGGGACAGGGGAGGGGTGGCTACACCTTC
CDR3 protein: CASSEAGQGRGGYTF
D gene: TRBD1
clone size: .
V gene: TRBV6-1
J gene: TRBJ1-2

CDR3 DNA: TGTGCCAGCAGCCCAGGGGTGGAAGCTTTCTTT
CDR3 protein: CASSPGVEAFF
D gene: .
clone size: .
V gene: TRBV6-5
J gene: TRBJ1-1

CDR3 DNA: TGCGCCAGCAGCTTGAGGTTGGACACAACTGGGGACGAGCAGTACTTC
CDR3 protein: CASSLRLDTTGDEQYF
D gene: .
clone size: few
V gene: TRBV5-1
J gene: TRBJ2-7

CDR3 DNA: TGTGCCAGCACGATTTCAGGGGTCGAGCAGTACTTC
CDR3 protein: CASTISGVEQYF
D gene: .
clone size: .
V gene: TRBV2
J gene: TRBJ2-7

CDR3 DNA: TGTGCCTGGAGTGTCGTAGGACAGCCCTACTTC
CDR3 protein: CAWSVVGQPYF
D gene: .
clone size: .
V gene: TRBV30
J gene: TRBJ2-7

CDR3 DNA: TGTGCCAGCACCGCGCCCCGGGGAACCATATATTTT
CDR3 protein: CASTAPRGTIYF
D gene: .
clone size: .
V gene: TRBV28
J gene: TRBJ1-3

CDR3 DNA: TGTGCCAGCAGCGGAGCATTAGGGGCTCTTAATTCACCCCTCCACTTT
CDR3 protein: CASSGALGALNSPLHF
D gene: .
clone size: .
V gene: TRBV9
J gene: TRBJ1-6

CDR3 DNA: TGTGCCAGCAGCTCGACTAGCGGCACAGATACGCAGTATTTT
CDR3 protein: CASSSTSGTDTQYF
D gene: TRBD2
clone size: .
V gene: TRBV11-2
J gene: TRBJ2-3